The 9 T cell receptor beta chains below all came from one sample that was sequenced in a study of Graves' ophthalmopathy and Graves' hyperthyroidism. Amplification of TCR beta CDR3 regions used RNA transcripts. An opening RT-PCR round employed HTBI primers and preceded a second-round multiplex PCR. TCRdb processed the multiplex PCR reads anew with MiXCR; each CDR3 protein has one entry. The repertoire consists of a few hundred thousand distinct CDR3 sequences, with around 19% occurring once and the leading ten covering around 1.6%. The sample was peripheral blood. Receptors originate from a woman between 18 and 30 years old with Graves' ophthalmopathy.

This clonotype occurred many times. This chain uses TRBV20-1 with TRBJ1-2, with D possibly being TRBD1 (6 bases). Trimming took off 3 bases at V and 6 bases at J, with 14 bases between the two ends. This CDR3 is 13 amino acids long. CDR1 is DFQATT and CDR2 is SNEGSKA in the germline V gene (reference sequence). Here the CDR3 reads CSARAQGFDGYTF. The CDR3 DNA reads TGCAGTGCTAGGGCTCAGGGGTTCGATGGCTACACCTTC.

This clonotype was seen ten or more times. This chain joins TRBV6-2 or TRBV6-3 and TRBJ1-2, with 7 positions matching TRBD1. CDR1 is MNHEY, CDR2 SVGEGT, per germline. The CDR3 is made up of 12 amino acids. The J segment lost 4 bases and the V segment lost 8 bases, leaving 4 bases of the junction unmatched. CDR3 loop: CASRRDSYGYTF. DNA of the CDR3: TGTGCCAGCCGCCGGGACAGCTATGGCTACACCTTC.

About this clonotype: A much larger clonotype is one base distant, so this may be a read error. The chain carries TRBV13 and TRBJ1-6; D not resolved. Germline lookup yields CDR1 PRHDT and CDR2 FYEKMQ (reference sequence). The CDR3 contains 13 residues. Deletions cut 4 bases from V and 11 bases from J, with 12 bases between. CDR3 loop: CASSSEVYTPLHF. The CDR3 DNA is TGTGCCAGCAGCTCTGAGGTTTATACACCCCTCCACTTT.

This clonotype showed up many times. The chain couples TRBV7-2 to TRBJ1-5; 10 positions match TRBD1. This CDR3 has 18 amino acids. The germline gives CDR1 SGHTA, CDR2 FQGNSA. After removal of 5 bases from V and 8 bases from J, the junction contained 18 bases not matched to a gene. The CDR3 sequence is CASSHLTSDRGPREPQHF. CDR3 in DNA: TGTGCCAGCAGCCACCTTACGAGTGACAGGGGGCCTCGGGAGCCCCAGCATTTT.

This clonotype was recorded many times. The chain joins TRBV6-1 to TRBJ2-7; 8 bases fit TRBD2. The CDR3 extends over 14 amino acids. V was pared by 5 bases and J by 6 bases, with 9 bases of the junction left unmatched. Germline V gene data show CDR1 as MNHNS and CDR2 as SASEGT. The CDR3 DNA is TGTGCCAGCAGTCCCAGCGGGAGTGCCGGCGAGCAGTACTTC. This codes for CASSPSGSAGEQYF.

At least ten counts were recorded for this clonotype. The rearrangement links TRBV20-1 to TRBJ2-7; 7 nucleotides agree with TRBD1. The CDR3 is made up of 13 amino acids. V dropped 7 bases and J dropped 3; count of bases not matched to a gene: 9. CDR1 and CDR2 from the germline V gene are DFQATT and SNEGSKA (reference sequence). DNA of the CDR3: TGCAGTGTCCTAACAGGGGCCATCTACGAGCAGTACTTC. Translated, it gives CSVLTGAIYEQYF.

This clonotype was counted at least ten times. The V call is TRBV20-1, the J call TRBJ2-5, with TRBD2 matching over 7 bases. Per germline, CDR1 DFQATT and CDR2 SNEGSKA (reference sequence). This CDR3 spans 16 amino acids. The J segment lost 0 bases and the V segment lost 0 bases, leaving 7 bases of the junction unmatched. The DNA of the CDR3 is TGCAGTGCTAGAGAGGGGGAGGGGCAGTACCAAGAGACCCAGTACTTC. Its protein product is CSAREGEGQYQETQYF.

The CDR3 region is CASSFPAHRDRSNEQYF. The CDR3 nucleotides read TGTGCCAGCAGCTTCCCCGCACACCGGGACAGGTCTAACGAGCAGTACTTC. The V gene is TRBV11-1, the J gene TRBJ2-7, with 8 nucleotides matching TRBD1. V lost 3 bases to trimming and J lost 5 bases; unmatched junction nucleotides: 15. Germline loops: CDR1 SGHAT, CDR2 FQDESV (reference sequence). The CDR3 spans 17 residues. The variable domain in full, completed from reference TRBV11-1 and TRBJ2-7, reads EAEVAQSPRYKITEKSQAVAFWCDPISGHATLYWYRQILGQGPELLVQFQDESVVDDSQLPKDRFSAERLKGVDSTLKIQPAELGDSAMYLCASSFPAHRDRSNEQYFGPGTRLTVT.

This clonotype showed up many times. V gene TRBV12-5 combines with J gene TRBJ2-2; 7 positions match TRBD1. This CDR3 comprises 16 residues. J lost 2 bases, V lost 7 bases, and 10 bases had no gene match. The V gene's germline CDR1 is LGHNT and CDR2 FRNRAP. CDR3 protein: CASARQGHENTGELFF. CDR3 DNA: TGTGCTAGTGCCCGACAGGGACACGAAAACACCGGGGAGCTGTTTTTT.